This TCR beta chain was recorded in a study of blood T cells in healthy people across ages (dated by TCRdb to the mid-2010s). Regarding the research as a whole: In model experiments, template switching captured roughly one uniquely barcoded TCR beta cDNA molecule for every two T cells. Using deep sequencing normalized with unique cDNA molecular identifiers, the study measured how TCR beta repertoire diversity changes with age. The donors were split into four age groups: young (average about 16 years), middle-aged (39), aged (roughly 65) and long-lived (under 85). To avoid experimental bias, donors of different ages were spread randomly across the sequencing lanes. For two donors (one aged 18 to 30 and one aged 80 or older), the study analyzed two additional independent replicas of 1 million unique cDNA reads from the same blood draw.

The library relied on 5' RACE. The listed sequencing device is Illumina HiSeq 2500. The second PCR ran for roughly 7 to 11 cycles and used a J-beta primer mix along with a sample-barcoded 5' primer. A unique molecular identifier was introduced onto each TCR beta cDNA molecule by a template-switch 5' adaptor carrying 12 random nucleotides. Each sample yielded at least 2.5 million CDR3-containing paired-end reads. The Mint cDNA synthesis kit, primed by a TRBC-specific oligonucleotide, was used to synthesize first-strand cDNA from all RNA. All cDNA was treated with uracil-DNA glycosylase and then went through a first 18-cycle PCR with the universal primers M1SS and BC2_uni_R. The original pipeline was this. Normalization of each sample was performed by random selection of 1 million high-quality reads, each carrying a distinct molecular identifier. Instead of being binned into consensus sequences, reads with shared molecular identifiers were discarded. MiTCR, with a Q25 quality threshold and the strictest error-elimination algorithm, was used for CDR3 identification, clonotype clustering and error correction. A nonparametric unseen species model using Euler transformation provided a lower-bound estimate of total TCR beta diversity. TCRdb reanalyzed the raw reads on its own, using fastp at Q25 for trimming and MiXCR for clone calling, and kept in-frame beta chains. Rows with one shared CDR3 protein collapse into an entry with the most common genes and DNA. The V and J calls were determined by TCRdb, not by the authors. The sample records over a million distinct CDR3 sequences, under 55% of which are singletons. Over 15% of the sample is held by the ten biggest clonotypes.

The germline V gene encodes CDR1 LNHNV and CDR2 YYDKDF (reference sequence). CDR3 length: 13 amino acids, cysteine to phenylalanine. Kept here is only the CDR3 DNA, which spans 39 bases and is read in frame from base 1. Paper-wide results and their limitations: Because donor CMV infection status was unknown, age-related changes in expanded clonotypes were potentially confounded. A strong correlation was found between observed TCR beta diversity and the percentage of naive T cells measured by flow cytometry. Conclusive comparison of naive and antigen-experienced compartments was prevented by the profiling of bulk unsorted PBMCs. Observed TCR beta diversity per million T cells fell roughly linearly with age, and a significant reduction was already apparent by age around 44. Compared with the aged group, more naive CD4+ T cells, fewer expanded clones and increased TCR diversity were shown by the long-lived group, suggesting age selection. Estimates of total diversity based on one million sequenced T cells were regarded as lower bounds and as underestimates.

A remark on this clonotype: The antigen this receptor binds is unknown. At one boundary the junction diverges from the germline segment, which might be a read error.

Donors were about 36 systemically healthy Caucasian individuals from Russia aged 6 to 90 years. About 9.8 milliliters of peripheral blood were drawn from each donor into EDTA-treated Vacutainer tubes. Ficoll-Paque density-gradient centrifugation was used to isolate PBMCs, with at least 6 million obtained per sample. Total RNA was extracted from PBMCs with Trizol reagent, with at least 6 micrograms obtained per sample. For every donor, an aliquot of PBMCs went through flow cytometry to measure the percentages of naive CD45RAhigh/CD27high T cells. This chain joins TRBV15 to TRBJ2-3; no D gene call is confident. Sequences were obtained from blood. The clonotype originates from a woman aged 60-75 years in good health. The sequence in DNA is TGTGCCCCCAGCAGAGCTAGCACAGATACGCAGTATTTT. It is translated as CAPSRASTDTQYF. Here the CDR3 is joined to the reference TRBV15 and TRBJ2-3 genes, and the full variable domain is: DAMVIQNPRYQVTQFGKPVTLSCSQTLNHNVMYWYQQKSSQAPKLLFHYYDKDFNNEADTPDNFQSRRPNTSFCFLDIRSPGLGDTAMYLCAPSRASTDTQYFGPGTRLTVL.